The 14 T cell receptor beta chains below all came from one sample that was sequenced in a study of graft-versus-host responses after intestinal transplantation. Profiling relied on immunoSEQ multiplex PCR, and the TCRdb table lists in-frame clones only, not all of them. The sample yields tens of thousands of clones, about 89% seen once. Their target antigens are unknown. The sample was unstimulated CD8+ T cells sorted from spleen or lymph node cells, taken before intestinal transplant. The receptors come from a human donor who received an intestinal transplant.

This chain links TRBV5-4 with TRBJ2-7; 12 bases fit TRBD2. CDR3 size: 18 residues. The germline V gene has CDR1 SGHNT and CDR2 YYREEE (reference sequence). V dropped 4 bases and J dropped 4; count of bases not matched to a gene: 15. The CDR3 region is CASSRQLLAGGPMYEQYF. The CDR3 DNA is TGTGCCAGCAGCCGCCAGCTCCTAGCGGGAGGGCCGATGTACGAGCAGTACTTC. Filled out from reference TRBV5-4 and TRBJ2-7, the complete variable domain reads ETGVTQSPTHLIKTRGQQVTLRCSSQSGHNTVSWYQQALGQGPQFIFQYYREEENGRGNFPPRFSGLQFPNYSSELNVNALELDDSALYLCASSRQLLAGGPMYEQYFGPGTRLTVT.

The J gene is TRBJ2-5, the V gene TRBV5-4; 7 bases fit TRBD2. The J call may be in error: the DNA end matches TRBJ2-7 better. Germline CDR1 SGHNT, CDR2 YYREEE (reference sequence). This CDR3 has 14 amino acids. The CDR3 bases are TGTGCCAGCAGCTTGGAAAGCGGGGCCTACGAGCAGTACTTC. Translated, it gives CASSLESGAYEQYF.

The genes are TRBV27 and TRBJ2-1; no definite D call. This CDR3 region has 15 residues. Germline V lookup: CDR1 MNHEY, CDR2 SMNVEV (reference sequence). V lost 6 bases and J 6 bases, leaving 18 bases between the germline ends. The CDR3 DNA is TGTGCCAGCAGCCTCGGGTCCCGGGTGGCCAATGAGCAGTTCTTC. Translation gives CASSLGSRVANEQFF.

V is TRBV7-9 and J is TRBJ2-7; 12 nucleotides match TRBD1. This CDR3 spans 16 amino acids. The germline gives CDR1 SEHNR, CDR2 FQNEAQ (reference sequence). Trimming cost V 4 bases and J 0 bases; bases outside gene matches: 4. This CDR3 is CASSSGGQGASYEQYF. DNA for the CDR3: TGTGCCAGCAGCTCAGGGGGACAGGGGGCCTCCTACGAGCAGTACTTC.

This clone was recorded a few times. CDR3 DNA sequence: TGCGCCAGCAGCAAAGCGGGAGATTGGCCCTACAATGAGCAGTTCTTC. Its protein is CASSKAGDWPYNEQFF. This chain joins TRBV5-1 and TRBJ2-1; 8 bases line up with TRBD2. CDR1 is SGHRS, CDR2 YFSETQ, per germline. V gave up 4 bases and J gave up 2 bases; unmatched junction bases: 8. CDR3 length: 16 residues.

This clone is classed as medium-sized. The rearrangement uses TRBV11-2 and TRBJ1-2; tentatively, D is TRBD1 (6 bases). V was trimmed by 0 bases and J by 7 bases, leaving 9 bases between them. CDR1 and CDR2 from the germline V gene are SGHAT and FQNNGV. The CDR3 length is 13 residues. CDR3: CASSLEYRVGYTF. CDR3 coding DNA: TGTGCCAGCAGCTTAGAATACAGGGTTGGCTACACCTTC.

For this clone: One end of the junction is discordant with germline, which a read error may explain. The rearrangement joins TRBV5-6 to TRBJ2-1, with D perhaps matching TRBD2 (6 bases). The CDR3 runs to 14 residues. Germline-derived CDR1 and CDR2 are SGHDT and YYEEEE. The CDR3 DNA reads TGTGCCAGCAGCAACCGGGACTCCTTCAATGAGCAGTTCTTC. This sequence encodes CASSNRDSFNEQFF.

The chain has TRBV11-2 and TRBJ2-1; TRBD2 is a possible D gene (6 bases). Trimming pared 4 bases from V and 3 bases from J, leaving 13 bases between. The germline V gene encodes CDR1 SGHAT and CDR2 FQNNGV. The CDR3 is 15 residues long. CDR3 coding DNA: TGTGCCAGCAGCTCTCCGGGACTCGGCTACAATGAGCAGTTCTTC. Translated: CASSSPGLGYNEQFF.

The V gene is TRBV5-5, the J gene TRBJ1-6; 10 bases are shared with TRBD1. The CDR3 loop spans 14 amino acids. In germline, CDR1 is SGHKS, CDR2 YYEKEE (reference sequence). The V segment lost 4 bases and the J segment 10 bases; nucleotides outside the gene matches: 5. The CDR3: CASSPGQGFSPLHF. The CDR3 DNA sequence: TGTGCCAGCAGCCCGGGACAGGGGTTCTCACCCCTCCACTTT. Looking up the rest from reference TRBV5-5 and TRBJ1-6 gives the full variable domain: DAGVTQSPTHLIKTRGQQVTLRCSPISGHKSVSWYQQVLGQGPQFIFQYYEKEERGRGNFPDRFSARQFPNYSSELNVNALLLGDSALYLCASSPGQGFSPLHFGNGTRLTVT.

V is TRBV29-1 and J is TRBJ2-4; D call uncertain. Germline V gene lookup returns CDR1 SQVTM and CDR2 ANQGSEA. This CDR3 comprises 12 residues. V lost 4 bases to trimming and J lost 6 bases, with 10 bases between them. The CDR3 region has the DNA TGCAGCGTTGGACAAACCCTAAACATTCAGTACTTC. This encodes CSVGQTLNIQYF.

The chain recombines TRBV27 with TRBJ2-7; 10 bases line up with TRBD1. The CDR3 totals 14 residues. With 7 bases clipped from V and 4 bases from J, the junction kept 7 bases outside the gene matches. Per the germline V gene, CDR1 is MNHEY and CDR2 is SMNVEV (reference sequence). The chain's CDR3 is CASKEGTGVYEQYF. The CDR3, as DNA: TGTGCCAGCAAGGAGGGGACAGGGGTGTACGAGCAGTACTTC.

V is TRBV11-2 and J is TRBJ2-7, with 8 bases that match TRBD1. Germline V CDR1 and CDR2: SGHAT, FQNNGV. The trim removed 4 bases at V and 2 bases at J, leaving 4 bases unmatched. The CDR3 is made up of 14 amino acids. The CDR3 bases are TGTGCCAGCAGCTGGGCAGGGGGCGCCTACGAGCAGTACTTC. It is translated as CASSWAGGAYEQYF.

The rearrangement uses TRBV15 and TRBJ1-4; 7 nucleotides line up with TRBD1. CDR1 is LNHNV and CDR2 is YYDKDF in the germline V gene (reference sequence). This CDR3 has 14 amino acids. V lost 3 bases to trimming and J lost 5 bases; unmatched junction nucleotides: 3. CDR3 sequence: CATSRGQRNEKLFF. In nucleotides, the CDR3 is TGTGCCACCAGCAGGGGACAGAGAAATGAAAAACTGTTTTTT.

The V and J genes are TRBV9 and TRBJ2-1; the match to TRBD1 covers 12 bases. The CDR3 is 17 residues long. Germline assignment: CDR1 SGDLS and CDR2 YYNGEE. V was clipped by 4 bases and J by 4 bases; unmatched bases: 9. CDR3 sequence reads: CASSTQPGQGAYNEQFF. CDR3 nucleotides: TGTGCCAGCAGCACTCAACCGGGACAGGGGGCGTACAATGAGCAGTTCTTC.